This TCR beta chain was found in a study of blood T cells in healthy people across ages. Looking at the study overall: There was about one barcoded beta molecule captured by template switching per two T cells.

Per germline, CDR1 MNHEY and CDR2 SVGAGI. The CDR3 consists of 15 residues. The study's findings and limits: Estimates drawn from one million T cells were deemed to understate diversity. Both higher diversity and more naive CD4+ cells marked long-lived donors when set against aged donors.

A second PCR, run for about 7 to 11 cycles, used a sample-barcoded 5' primer plus a J-beta primer mix. One entry per CDR3 protein, called by TCRdb with MiXCR from the 5' RACE reads. Among about a million distinct CDR3 sequences listed, roughly two fifths were seen once. This clonotype came up once. Antigen unknown. A much larger clonotype is one base distant, so this may be a read error. The TCR originated in a man between 18 and 35 years old in good health. Sequencing used blood. The chain links TRBV6-5 to TRBJ1-2, with 10 bases that match TRBD1. The CDR3 DNA follows: TGTGCCAGCAGTTCCGACAGGGGGCTGAGCTATGGCCACACCTTC. Protein sequence: CASSSDRGLSYGHTF.